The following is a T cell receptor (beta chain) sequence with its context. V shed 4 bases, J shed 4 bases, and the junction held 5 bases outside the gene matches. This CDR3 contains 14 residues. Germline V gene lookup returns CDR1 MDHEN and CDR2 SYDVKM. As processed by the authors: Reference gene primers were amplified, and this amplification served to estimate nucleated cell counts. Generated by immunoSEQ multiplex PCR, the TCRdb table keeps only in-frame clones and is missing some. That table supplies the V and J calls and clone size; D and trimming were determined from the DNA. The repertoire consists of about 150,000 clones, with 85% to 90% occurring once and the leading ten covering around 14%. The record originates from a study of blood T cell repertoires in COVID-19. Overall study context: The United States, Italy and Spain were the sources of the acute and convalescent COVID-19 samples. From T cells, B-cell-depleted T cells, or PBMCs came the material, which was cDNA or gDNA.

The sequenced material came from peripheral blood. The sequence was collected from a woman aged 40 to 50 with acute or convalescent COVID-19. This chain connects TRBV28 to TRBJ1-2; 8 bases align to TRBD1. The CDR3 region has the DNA TGTGCCAGCAGTTCCCCAGGGGGCACCTATGGCTACACCTTC. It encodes CASSSPGGTYGYTF.